Sequencing of this TCR beta chain was carried out in a study of T cells in Graves' hyperthyroidism and ophthalmopathy. Study background: Upon initial diagnosis and before any treatment, peripheral blood was collected.

This clonotype was counted a few times. Its target is unknown. RNA transcripts gave rise to amplified TCR beta CDR3 regions. RT-PCR in the first round (using the HTBI primer set) targeted the TCR CDR3. TCRdb re-called the multiplex PCR reads through MiXCR, storing one row per CDR3 protein. The sample has around 190,000 distinct CDR3 sequences; around 17% are singletons. Uncontrolled infections, other autoimmune diseases, pregnancy or lactation led to exclusion of patients. PBMCs were derived from roughly 10 ml fresh peripheral blood. Study conclusions and caveats: In blood, most of the thyroid clonotypes expanded above 0.001 were also present.

Germline CDR1 reads SGDLS; CDR2 reads YYNGEE. V lost 4 bases and J lost 5; bases outside the gene matches: 8. The CDR3 is made up of 15 amino acids. Sequencing input: blood. This chain uses TRBV9 with TRBJ2-1, with TRBD1 matching over 8 bases. The sequence derives from a woman in her 50s with Graves' hyperthyroidism. CDR3: CASSPRDRTNNEQFF. CDR3 nucleotide sequence: TGTGCCAGCAGCCCCCGGGACAGGACTAACAATGAGCAGTTCTTC. Combining the CDR3 with reference TRBV9 and TRBJ2-1 gives the whole variable domain DSGVTQTPKHLITATGQRVTLRCSPRSGDLSVYWYQQSLDQGLQFLIQYYNGEERAKGNILERFSAQQFPDLHSELNLSSLELGDSALYFCASSPRDRTNNEQFFGPGTRLTVL.